This T cell receptor beta chain appears in the sequencing data of a study of shared clonotypes between healthy human individuals. V lost 7 bases, J lost 0 bases, and 5 bases stayed unmatched. Germline assignment: CDR1 SGHRS and CDR2 YFSETQ. This CDR3 region has 14 residues. The data were produced by immunoSEQ multiplex PCR, yet TCRdb's version contains in-frame clones alone and is incomplete. Of roughly 2,300,000 clones detected, approximately 90% appear once; the ten largest clones hold around 0.35%. The sequence was collected from a young man in good health. Some clones in this sample may be carry-over from other donors' samples. V gene TRBV5-1 combines with J gene TRBJ2-7, with 9 bases lining up with TRBD1. The material sequenced was naive CD4+ T cells from PBMCs. The subset here: CD45RA+ positively selected. CDR3 in amino acids: CASGGQGISYEQYF. The CDR3 DNA follows: TGCGCCAGCGGGGGACAGGGCATCTCCTACGAGCAGTACTTC.